The table lists the clone carrying this T cell receptor (beta chain) with many counts. As yet, its antigen is unknown. Axillary draining lymph nodes of breast cancer patients supplied the node samples. Trimming removed 2 bases from V and 5 bases from J, with 15 bases in between. Germline CDR1 SGHVS, CDR2 FQNEAQ. The CDR3 runs 15 residues. The data were obtained in a study of breast tumors, draining lymph nodes, adjacent tissues. Study results and limitations: Compared with lymph nodes, tumors were less diverse; compared with nontumor tissue, more.

MiXCR, run by TCRdb on the multiplex PCR reads, gives a single entry per CDR3 protein. The table has over 150,000 distinct CDR3 sequences, around a third seen once. The sequence came from a female donor with breast cancer. Some clones in this sample may be carry-over from other donors' samples. What was sequenced was axillary lymph node tissue. The genes are TRBV7-8 and TRBJ2-5; tentatively, D is TRBD2 (7 bases). The CDR3, as DNA: TGTGCCAGCAGCTTAAATGGGGGGGCGATTGAGACCCAGTACTTC. It yields the protein CASSLNGGAIETQYF.